The 28 T cell receptor beta chains presented below share a single source sample, sequenced in a study of read filtering for tumor transcriptome and immune sequencing. The library was built from around 380 ng RNA with molecular barcoded adaptors for alpha/delta and beta/gamma chains. A single record per CDR3 protein comes from TCRdb applying MiXCR to the reads. The table lists about 37,000 distinct CDR3 sequences, 12% of them singletons. Sequenced material: a population of CD138-negative cells sorted from bone marrow. The receptors shown here come from a donor older than 35 with multiple myeloma.

This clonotype has at least ten counts. CDR3 in DNA: TGTGCCAGCAGCTTAGTGGGGCGGGGGGGCAGAGATACGCAGTATTTT. It specifies CASSLVGRGGRDTQYF. The V gene is TRBV11-2, the J gene TRBJ2-3; 9 positions match TRBD2. CDR1 SGHAT and CDR2 FQNNGV come from the germline V gene. This CDR3 has 16 amino acids. Germline trimming cut 1 base from V and 5 bases from J; bases unmatched to any gene: 7.

To note about this clonotype: A far larger clone is only one base removed, so a read error is likely. This chain links TRBV7-3 with TRBJ1-4; D not resolved. Germline V lookup: CDR1 SGHTA, CDR2 FQGTGA. CDR3 length: 14 amino acids. The chain's CDR3 is CASSRNGNNEKPFF. DNA for the CDR3: TGTGCCAGCAGCCGAAATGGCAATAATGAAAAACCGTTTTTT.

This rearrangement joins TRBV20-1 to TRBJ2-3, with a weak D call TRBD1 (6 bases). V was trimmed by 6 bases and J by 1 base, leaving 14 bases between them. Germline CDR1 DFQATT, CDR2 SNEGSKA (reference sequence). CDR3 length equals 14 residues. CDR3 coding DNA: TGCAGTGCCCTGGGGACACCTGGCACAGATACGCAGTATTTT. Residues: CSALGTPGTDTQYF.

This clonotype came up many times. The V and J genes are TRBV7-9 and TRBJ2-3; the D is unclear. V was trimmed by 1 base and J by 2 bases, leaving 10 bases between them. CDR3 length: 15 amino acids. The germline V gene has CDR1 SEHNR and CDR2 FQNEAQ (reference sequence). The CDR3: CASSLGGGNTDTQYF. DNA of the CDR3: TGTGCCAGCAGCTTAGGAGGCGGAAACACAGATACGCAGTATTTT.

The sample holds many counts of this clonotype. The chain joins TRBV7-8 to TRBJ2-2; 8 bases line up with TRBD2. CDR3 length: 15 amino acids. The germline V gene encodes CDR1 SGHVS and CDR2 FQNEAQ. Germline trimming cut 6 bases from V and 3 bases from J; bases unmatched to any gene: 6. The CDR3 nucleotides are TGTGCCAGCAGTCTGGGCGGGGGGTACACCGGGGAGCTGTTTTTT. This encodes CASSLGGGYTGELFF.

This clonotype was detected many times. The chain is built from TRBV30 and TRBJ2-5; 10 positions match TRBD2. V shed 2 bases and J 2 bases; nucleotides not matched to a gene: 5. Germline V gene data show CDR1 as GTSNPN and CDR2 as SVGIG (reference sequence). This CDR3 spans 15 amino acids. The CDR3 loop reads CAWSRDSGGQETQYF. The CDR3 nucleotides read TGTGCCTGGAGTCGGGATAGCGGGGGGCAAGAGACCCAGTACTTC. Full variable domain (outside the CDR3, taken from reference TRBV30 and TRBJ2-5): SQTIHQWPATLVQPVGSPLSLECTVEGTSNPNLYWYRQAAGRGLQLLFYSVGIGQISSEVPQNLSASRPQDRQFILSSKKLLLSDSGFYLCAWSRDSGGQETQYFGPGTRLLVL.

A note on this clonotype: A read error may explain this, as a much larger clone is one base away. This rearrangement joins TRBV11-3 to TRBJ1-1; no reliable D call. Between the trimmed V and J ends, which lost 4 bases and 7 bases, there was a span of 13 bases. From germline, CDR1 is SGHNT and CDR2 YENEEA. This CDR3 has 13 residues. The CDR3 protein is CASSSYRVREAFF. The CDR3 region has the DNA TGTGCCAGCAGCTCGTACCGGGTACGTGAAGCTTTCTTT.

This clonotype was observed many times. J is TRBJ2-1 and V is TRBV5-8, with TRBD1 matching over 7 bases. Germline CDR1 is SGHTS and CDR2 is YDEGEE. V dropped 4 bases and J dropped 0; count of bases not matched to a gene: 7. The CDR3 runs 16 residues. The DNA of the CDR3 is TGTGCCAGCAGCGGAAGGACAGGTAGCTCCTACAATGAGCAGTTCTTC. Translating gives CASSGRTGSSYNEQFF.

This clonotype was detected ten times or more. The chain carries TRBV7-8 and TRBJ2-3, with D perhaps TRBD2 (5 bases). The CDR3 sequence is 14 residues long. In germline, CDR1 is SGHVS, CDR2 FQNEAQ. V was clipped by 5 bases and J by 9 bases, with 18 bases between them. The CDR3 here is CASSQDSRTGTQYF. The CDR3 DNA follows: TGTGCCAGCAGCCAGGACTCCAGGACCGGGACGCAGTATTTT. Full variable domain (missing parts from reference TRBV7-8 and TRBJ2-3): GAGVSQSPRYKVAKRGQDVALRCDPISGHVSLFWYQQALGQGPEFLTYFQNEAQLDKSGLPSDRFFAERPEGSVSTLKIQRTQQEDSAVYLCASSQDSRTGTQYFGPGTRLTVL.

With regard to this clonotype: An end of the junction does not agree with germline; a read error may underlie this. The rearrangement uses TRBV7-3 and TRBJ2-1; the D gene is possibly TRBD2 (6 bases). Germline V gives CDR1 SGHTA, CDR2 FQGTGA. The length of the CDR3 is 19 residues. The CDR3 here is CASSPPGTCGSSSYNGQFF. For the CDR3, the DNA is TGTGCCAGCAGCCCACCCGGGACTTGCGGGTCGAGCTCCTACAATGGGCAGTTCTTC.

The sample holds a few counts of this clonotype. This sequence may be a read error, since a much larger clone differs from it by one base. The CDR3 DNA reads as TGCAGTGCTAGAGATCGGGGTGAGCAGTTCTTC. Translated: CSARDRGEQFF. V and J are TRBV20-1 and TRBJ2-1, with D perhaps TRBD2 (5 bases). This CDR3 region has 11 residues. Trimming removed 0 bases at V and 9 bases at J, with 6 bases between. Germline loops: CDR1 DFQATT, CDR2 SNEGSKA (reference sequence).

Many counts were recorded for this clonotype. The V gene is TRBV25-1, the J gene TRBJ1-1, with D hard to call. V lost 7 bases and J 7 bases, leaving 10 bases between the germline ends. The CDR3 runs 11 residues. The germline V gene has CDR1 MGHDK and CDR2 SYGVNS. The CDR3 sequence is CASTLGIEAFF. The CDR3 region has the DNA TGTGCCAGCACCCTTGGCATTGAAGCTTTCTTT.

This clonotype was seen at least ten times. The chain uses TRBV28 and TRBJ2-3; D not certain. Germline V gives CDR1 MDHEN, CDR2 SYDVKM. The CDR3 extends over 15 amino acids. V lost 3 bases and J 2 bases, leaving 12 bases between the germline ends. Here the CDR3 DNA reads TGTGCCAGCAGTTTCAGCAGAACCCACACAGATACGCAGTATTTT. Its translation is CASSFSRTHTDTQYF.

A few counts support this clonotype. V gene TRBV10-1 combines with J gene TRBJ2-5; tentatively, D is TRBD2 (5 bases). The CDR3 is 14 residues long. The V and J ends lost 3 bases and 5 bases respectively, with 13 bases between them. Germline V lookup: CDR1 WNHNN, CDR2 SYGVQD (reference sequence). CDR3 in DNA: TGCGCCAGCAGTGACCAGGACGGGATGGAGACCCAGTACTTC. Translating it yields CASSDQDGMETQYF.

This chain links TRBV5-1 with TRBJ2-5, with TRBD2 as a possible D gene (5 bases). The CDR3 loop spans 14 amino acids. Trimming took off 1 base at V and 3 bases at J, with 10 bases between the two ends. Germline loops: CDR1 SGHRS, CDR2 YFSETQ. The CDR3 protein is CASSLTRAEETQYF. For the CDR3, the DNA is TGCGCCAGCAGCTTGACTAGAGCAGAAGAGACCCAGTACTTC.

In this sample, this clonotype turned up many times. The rearrangement joins TRBV6-2 or TRBV6-3 to TRBJ2-7; D might be TRBD1 (6 bases). Germline-derived CDR1 and CDR2 are MNHEY and SVGEGT. This CDR3 is 13 amino acids long. V was shortened by 7 bases and J by 4 bases, with 14 bases between the two germline ends. Written as DNA, the CDR3 is TGTGCCAGCAAGCCGGGACAAGTATACGAGCAGTACTTC. Protein: CASKPGQVYEQYF.

This clonotype came up many times. The gene calls are TRBV10-3 and TRBJ2-1, with D possibly TRBD2 on 5 matching bases. From germline, CDR1 is ENHRY and CDR2 SYGVKD. V lost 4 bases, J lost 0 bases, and 13 bases lay in between. The CDR3 runs 16 residues. The CDR3 sequence: CAISGSPSFSYNEQFF. In DNA, the CDR3 is TGTGCCATCAGTGGTTCCCCTAGCTTCTCCTACAATGAGCAGTTCTTC.

This clonotype was observed many times. The chain links TRBV5-1 to TRBJ1-1; a possible D gene is TRBD1 (5 bases). The CDR3 has 17 residues. Germline V lookup: CDR1 SGHRS, CDR2 YFSETQ. V lost 0 bases to trimming and J lost 1 base, with 16 bases between them. CDR3 residues: CASSLVLLQGRNTEAFF. CDR3 DNA: TGCGCCAGCAGCTTGGTCCTTTTGCAGGGCCGGAACACTGAAGCTTTCTTT.

This clonotype has at least ten counts. The V gene is TRBV7-6, the J gene TRBJ1-4; D gene ambiguous. The V gene's germline CDR1 is SGHVS and CDR2 FNYEAQ. Deletions cut 2 bases from V and 10 bases from J, with 20 bases between. The CDR3 is 16 amino acids. This CDR3 is CASSLTPPTLLGKLFF. CDR3 sequence (DNA): TGTGCCAGCAGCTTAACTCCCCCAACGTTACTAGGAAAACTGTTTTTT. Variable domain in full (rest from reference TRBV7-6 and TRBJ1-4): GAGVSQSPRYKVTKRGQDVALRCDPISGHVSLYWYRQALGQGPEFLTYFNYEAQQDKSGLPNDRFSAERPEGSISTLTIQRTEQRDSAMYRCASSLTPPTLLGKLFFGSGTQLSVL.

In this sample, this clonotype turned up many times. The V gene is TRBV14, the J gene TRBJ2-1; tentative D call: TRBD1 (6 bases). The germline V gene has CDR1 SGHDN and CDR2 FVKESK. This CDR3 has 15 residues. Trimming removed 5 bases from V and 0 bases from J, with 11 bases in between. CDR3 DNA sequence: TGTGCCAGCAGCTTCGACAGGAGCTCCTACAATGAGCAGTTCTTC. Its protein product is CASSFDRSSYNEQFF.

There are many counts of this clonotype. The chain is built from TRBV5-1 and TRBJ2-1; D not certain. There are 14 residues in the CDR3. Trimming stripped 4 bases from V and 2 bases from J, with 10 bases between. Germline V gene lookup returns CDR1 SGHRS and CDR2 YFSETQ. The CDR3 nucleotides read TGCGCCAGCAGCCTCGATGGACCCTACAATGAGCAGTTCTTC. Translated, it gives CASSLDGPYNEQFF. The full variable domain, completed using reference TRBV5-1 and TRBJ2-1, is KAGVTQTPRYLIKTRGQQVTLSCSPISGHRSVSWYQQTPGQGLQFLFEYFSETQRNKGNFPGRFSGRQFSNSRSEMNVSTLELGDSALYLCASSLDGPYNEQFFGPGTRLTVL.

At least ten counts were recorded for this clonotype. This chain's CDR3 is CAWSRDSSYEQYF. The CDR3 DNA sequence: TGTGCCTGGAGCAGGGACAGCTCCTACGAGCAGTACTTC. The rearrangement links TRBV30 to TRBJ2-7; 7 nucleotides line up with TRBD1. Germline CDR1 is GTSNPN and CDR2 is SVGIG (reference sequence). The CDR3 has 13 amino acids. The junction had 2 bases not matched to a gene; V was cut back by 3 bases and J by 0 bases.

This clonotype was found many times. The CDR3 loop reads CASSLGPGQISGANVLTF. For the CDR3, the DNA is TGTGCCAGCAGCTTAGGTCCGGGACAGATCTCTGGGGCCAACGTCCTGACTTTC. V is TRBV11-2 and J is TRBJ2-6; TRBD1 matches at 7 bases. CDR1 SGHAT and CDR2 FQNNGV come from the germline V gene. Trimming at V came to 1 base and at J to 0 bases, leaving 6 bases not matched to a gene. The CDR3 loop spans 18 amino acids.

This clonotype was seen at least ten times. The rearrangement uses TRBV29-1 and TRBJ2-1; 11 bases map to TRBD1. Trimming took 0 bases from V and 8 from J; bases not matched to a gene: 6. This CDR3 is built from 15 residues. Germline lookup yields CDR1 SQVTM and CDR2 ANQGSEA. The CDR3 region is CSVEDSGTGGDEQFF. The CDR3 bases are TGCAGCGTTGAAGATTCCGGGACAGGGGGGGATGAGCAGTTCTTC.

Comments on this clonotype: Given a much more abundant clone one base away, this may be a read error. The rearrangement links TRBV6-2 or TRBV6-3 to TRBJ1-5, with a tentative D call TRBD1 (6 bases). Germline-derived CDR1 and CDR2 are MNHEY and SVGEGT. The CDR3 runs 13 residues. Between the trimmed V and J ends, which lost 6 bases and 5 bases, there was a span of 11 bases. CDR3 DNA sequence: TGTGCCAGCAGAGACTGGGGGCATCAGCCCCAGCATTTT. Amino acid sequence: CASRDWGHQPQHF.

This clonotype was picked up many times. This rearrangement joins TRBV19 to TRBJ1-4; D ambiguous. Germline CDR1 and CDR2: LNHDA and SQIVND (reference sequence). The V end lost 4 bases, the J end lost 5 bases, and 8 bases lay between the germline ends. This CDR3 contains 13 residues. DNA of the CDR3: TGTGCCAGTAGTACCCGGTTGAATGAAAAACTGTTTTTT. It translates to CASSTRLNEKLFF. Complete variable domain (other parts from reference TRBV19 and TRBJ1-4): DGGITQSPKYLFRKEGQNVTLSCEQNLNHDAMYWYRQDPGQGLRLIYYSQIVNDFQKGDIAEGYSVSREKKESFPLTVTSAQKNPTAFYLCASSTRLNEKLFFGSGTQLSVL.

This clonotype was found many times. The chain has TRBV10-3 and TRBJ2-3; TRBD2 agrees at 7 bases. V lost 6 bases to trimming and J lost 3 bases; unmatched junction nucleotides: 6. In germline, CDR1 is ENHRY, CDR2 SYGVKD. The length of the CDR3 is 14 residues. For the CDR3, the DNA is TGTGCCATCAGCTCAACTAGCGCAACAGATACGCAGTATTTT. Amino acids: CAISSTSATDTQYF.

As regards this clonotype: Only one base separates this from a far larger clonotype, so it likely reflects a read error. The chain combines TRBV11-3 with TRBJ2-1; perhaps TRBD1 as D (5 bases). Trimming left V 1 base short and J 8 bases short, with 18 bases between. Germline V CDR1 and CDR2: SGHNT, YENEEA. This CDR3 comprises 16 residues. The CDR3 DNA reads as TGTGCCAGCAGCTTAGGGGCAGGGTCCACCAACGATGAGCAGTTCTTC. Its translation is CASSLGAGSTNDEQFF.